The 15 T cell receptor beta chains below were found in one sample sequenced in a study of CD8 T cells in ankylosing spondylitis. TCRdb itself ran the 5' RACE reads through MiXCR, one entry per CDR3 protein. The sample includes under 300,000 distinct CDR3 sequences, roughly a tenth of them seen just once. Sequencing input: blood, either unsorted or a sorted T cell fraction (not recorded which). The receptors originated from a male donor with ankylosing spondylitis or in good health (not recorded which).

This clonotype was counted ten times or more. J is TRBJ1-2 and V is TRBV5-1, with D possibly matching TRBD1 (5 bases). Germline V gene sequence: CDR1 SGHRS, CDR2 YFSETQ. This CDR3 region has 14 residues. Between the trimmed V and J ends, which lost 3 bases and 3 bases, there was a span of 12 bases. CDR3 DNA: TGCGCCAGCAGCTCCGGGGCAGCCGACTATGGCTACACCTTC. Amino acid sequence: CASSSGAADYGYTF. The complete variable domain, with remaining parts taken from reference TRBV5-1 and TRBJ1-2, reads KAGVTQTPRYLIKTRGQQVTLSCSPISGHRSVSWYQQTPGQGLQFLFEYFSETQRNKGNFPGRFSGRQFSNSRSEMNVSTLELGDSALYLCASSSGAADYGYTFGSGTRLTVV.

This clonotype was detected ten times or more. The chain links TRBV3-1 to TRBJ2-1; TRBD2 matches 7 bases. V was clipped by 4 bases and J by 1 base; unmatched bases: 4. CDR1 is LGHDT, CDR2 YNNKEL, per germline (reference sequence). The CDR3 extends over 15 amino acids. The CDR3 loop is CASSPTSESYNEQFF. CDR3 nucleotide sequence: TGTGCCAGCAGCCCTACTAGCGAATCCTACAATGAGCAGTTCTTC.

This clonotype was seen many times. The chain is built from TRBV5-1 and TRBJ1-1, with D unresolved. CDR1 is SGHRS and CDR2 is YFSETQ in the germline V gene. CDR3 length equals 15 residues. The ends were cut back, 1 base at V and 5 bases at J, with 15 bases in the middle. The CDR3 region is CASSLMGSPETEAFF. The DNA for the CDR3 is TGCGCCAGCAGCTTGATGGGCTCCCCGGAGACTGAAGCTTTCTTT.

The CDR3 nucleotides are TGTGCCTTCAGTTCCGGACTAGCGGGGGCCCCGTTCCAAGAGACCCAGTACTTC. This sequence encodes CAFSSGLAGAPFQETQYF. The rearrangement links TRBV3-1 to TRBJ2-5; TRBD2 matches at 13 bases. With V trimmed by 11 bases and J by 1 base, 16 bases remained unmatched. CDR1 is LGHDT, CDR2 YNNKEL, per germline (reference sequence). The CDR3 has 18 residues.

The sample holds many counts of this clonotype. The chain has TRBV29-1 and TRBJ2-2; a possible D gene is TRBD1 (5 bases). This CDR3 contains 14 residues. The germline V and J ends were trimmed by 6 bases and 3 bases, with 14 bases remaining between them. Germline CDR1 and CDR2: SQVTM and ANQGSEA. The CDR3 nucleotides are TGCAGCGTCCGGCCAGGGTTGGACACCGGGGAGCTGTTTTTT. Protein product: CSVRPGLDTGELFF.

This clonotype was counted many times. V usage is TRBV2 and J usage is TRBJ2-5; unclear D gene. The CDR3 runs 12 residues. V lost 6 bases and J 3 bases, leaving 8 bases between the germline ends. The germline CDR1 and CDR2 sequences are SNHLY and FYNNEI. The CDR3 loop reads CASRPKKETQYF. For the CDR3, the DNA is TGTGCCAGCAGACCCAAGAAAGAGACCCAGTACTTC.

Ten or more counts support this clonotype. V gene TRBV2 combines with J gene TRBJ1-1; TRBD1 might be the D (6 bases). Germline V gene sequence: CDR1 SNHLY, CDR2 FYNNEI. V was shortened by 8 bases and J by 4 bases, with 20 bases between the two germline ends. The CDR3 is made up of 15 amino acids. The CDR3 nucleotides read TGTGCCAGCGAATCGGACAGCGCGTATGGCACTGAAGCTTTCTTT. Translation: CASESDSAYGTEAFF.

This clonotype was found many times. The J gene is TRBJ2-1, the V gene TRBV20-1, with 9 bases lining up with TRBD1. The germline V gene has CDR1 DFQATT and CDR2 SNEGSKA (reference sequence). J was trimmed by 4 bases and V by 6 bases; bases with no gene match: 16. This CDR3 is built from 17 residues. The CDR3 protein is CSASGTGSARAYNEQFF. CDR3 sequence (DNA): TGCAGTGCCTCAGGGACAGGGAGCGCGCGGGCATACAATGAGCAGTTCTTC.

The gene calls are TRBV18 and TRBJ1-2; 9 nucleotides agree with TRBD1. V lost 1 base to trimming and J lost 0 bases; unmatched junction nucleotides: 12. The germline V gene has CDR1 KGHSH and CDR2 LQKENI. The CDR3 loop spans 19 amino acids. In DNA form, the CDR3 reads TGTGCCAGCTCACCACTAACCGGGACAGGGTCCTCAGCTAACTATGGCTACACCTTC. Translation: CASSPLTGTGSSANYGYTF.

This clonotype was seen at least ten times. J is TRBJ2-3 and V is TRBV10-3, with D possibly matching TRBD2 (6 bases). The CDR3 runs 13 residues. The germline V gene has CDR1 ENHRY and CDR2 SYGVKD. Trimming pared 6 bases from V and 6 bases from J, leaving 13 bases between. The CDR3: CAIRGGAEDTQYF. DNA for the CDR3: TGTGCCATCAGGGGAGGAGCCGAGGATACGCAGTATTTT.

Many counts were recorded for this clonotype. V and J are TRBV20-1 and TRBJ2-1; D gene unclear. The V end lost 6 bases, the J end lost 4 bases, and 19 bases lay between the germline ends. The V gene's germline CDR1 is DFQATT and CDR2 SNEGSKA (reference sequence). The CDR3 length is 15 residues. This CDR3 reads CSAPPNVGFYNEQFF. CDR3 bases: TGCAGTGCCCCCCCAAACGTAGGATTTTACAATGAGCAGTTCTTC.

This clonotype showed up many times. CDR3 residues: CASSLLDDGSYNEQFF. CDR3 nucleotides: TGCGCCAGCAGCCTACTGGACGACGGCTCCTACAATGAGCAGTTCTTC. This chain joins TRBV5-1 and TRBJ2-1, with D unclear. Trimming pared 4 bases from V and 0 bases from J, leaving 14 bases between. The CDR3 has 16 residues. Germline V gives CDR1 SGHRS, CDR2 YFSETQ.

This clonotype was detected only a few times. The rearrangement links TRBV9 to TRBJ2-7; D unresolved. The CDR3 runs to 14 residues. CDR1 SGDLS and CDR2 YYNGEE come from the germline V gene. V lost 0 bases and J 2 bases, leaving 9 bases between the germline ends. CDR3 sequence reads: CASSVGIGAYEQYF. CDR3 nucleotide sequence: TGTGCCAGCAGCGTAGGGATTGGAGCCTACGAGCAGTACTTC.

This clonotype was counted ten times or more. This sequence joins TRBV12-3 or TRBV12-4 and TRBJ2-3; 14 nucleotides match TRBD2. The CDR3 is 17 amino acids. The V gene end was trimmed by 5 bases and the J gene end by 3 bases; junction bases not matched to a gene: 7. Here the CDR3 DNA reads TGTGCCAGCAGTCGGACTAGCGGGAGGCCTGGGACAGATACGCAGTATTTT. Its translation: CASSRTSGRPGTDTQYF.

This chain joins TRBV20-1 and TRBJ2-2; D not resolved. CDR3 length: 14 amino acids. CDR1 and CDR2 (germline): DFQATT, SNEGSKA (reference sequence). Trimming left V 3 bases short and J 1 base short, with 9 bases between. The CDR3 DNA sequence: TGCAGTGCTAGTGGACCATTGAACACCGGGGAGCTGTTTTTT. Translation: CSASGPLNTGELFF.